The next 27 T cell receptor beta chains were all read from a single sample in a study of early stage breast cancer tumors. The table came from immunoSEQ multiplex PCR; TCRdb's copy has only in-frame clones and leaves some out. The sample includes tens of thousands of clones, around 75% seen only once; the top ten take roughly 4.5%. Sequencing was performed on blood. These receptors were collected from a person aged 35 to 50 with breast cancer.

The genes are TRBV4-3 and TRBJ2-7, with TRBD2 matching over 11 bases. V shed 0 bases, J shed 2 bases, and the junction held 3 bases outside the gene matches. This CDR3 has 16 amino acids. In germline, CDR1 is LGHNA, CDR2 YSLEER. CDR3 amino acids: CASSQDRLAGTYEQYF. The CDR3 bases are TGCGCCAGCAGCCAAGACCGACTAGCGGGAACCTACGAGCAGTACTTC.

The chain couples TRBV6-5 to TRBJ1-1; no definite D call. V was shortened by 5 bases and J by 4 bases, with 11 bases between the two germline ends. Germline loops: CDR1 MNHEY, CDR2 SVGAGI. This CDR3 region has 13 residues. CDR3 region: CASSQSIVTEAFF. CDR3 sequence (DNA): TGTGCCAGCAGTCAGTCGATCGTCACTGAAGCTTTCTTT.

V gene TRBV7-9 combines with J gene TRBJ1-1; 9 bases fit TRBD1. Trimming removed 1 base from V and 0 bases from J; junction bases left unmatched: 9. This CDR3 has 18 residues. CDR1 and CDR2 (germline): SEHNR, FQNEAQ (reference sequence). The CDR3 bases are TGTGCCAGCAGCTTAGGAACCTTTGGACAGGGGATGAACACTGAAGCTTTCTTT. The encoded protein is CASSLGTFGQGMNTEAFF.

J is TRBJ2-7 and V is TRBV19; TRBD2 matches at 9 bases. Germline CDR1 is LNHDA and CDR2 is SQIVND (reference sequence). The J segment lost 2 bases and the V segment lost 3 bases, leaving 14 bases of the junction unmatched. The CDR3 has 18 residues. Here the CDR3 reads CASSMKVGGVAGAYEQYF. CDR3 coding DNA: TGTGCCAGTAGTATGAAGGTAGGGGGAGTAGCGGGAGCCTACGAGCAGTACTTC.

The V gene is TRBV5-6, the J gene TRBJ2-5, with TRBD1 matching over 8 bases. J gave up 5 bases and V 4 bases, and 10 bases lay outside the gene matches. There are 15 residues in the CDR3. Germline V CDR1 and CDR2: SGHDT, YYEEEE. The CDR3 DNA reads as TGTGCCAGCAGCACCGGACAGGGACTGAGGGAGACCCAGTACTTC. Its protein product is CASSTGQGLRETQYF.

This clone turned up a few times. The chain employs TRBV7-3 and TRBJ1-1; 7 nucleotides align to TRBD1. CDR3 size: 16 residues. The germline V gene encodes CDR1 SGHTA and CDR2 FQGTGA. V dropped 5 bases and J dropped 5; count of bases not matched to a gene: 14. CDR3 sequence reads: CASSRLGVQGGTEAFF. CDR3 nucleotide sequence: TGTGCCAGCAGCCGACTAGGGGTTCAGGGGGGTACTGAAGCTTTCTTT. Complete variable domain (other parts from reference TRBV7-3 and TRBJ1-1): GAGVSQTPSNKVTEKGKYVELRCDPISGHTALYWYRQSLGQGPEFLIYFQGTGAADDSGLPNDRFFAVRPEGSVSTLKIQRTERGDSAVYLCASSRLGVQGGTEAFFGQGTRLTVV.

This clone has a handful of counts. The chain uses TRBV6-5 and TRBJ2-2; D is possibly TRBD2 (5 bases). The CDR3 has 15 amino acids. The V gene's germline CDR1 is MNHEY and CDR2 SVGAGI. V lost 6 bases, J lost 2 bases, and 13 bases lay in between. The CDR3 DNA reads as TGTGCCAGCAGCTTGAGCGGTATAAACACCGGGGAGCTGTTTTTT. It is translated as CASSLSGINTGELFF.

The chain carries TRBV2 and TRBJ2-1; maybe TRBD2 (5 bases). This CDR3 region has 15 residues. From germline, CDR1 is SNHLY and CDR2 FYNNEI. Between the trimmed V and J ends, which lost 3 bases and 4 bases, there was a span of 13 bases. The CDR3: CASSEEMDSYNEQFF. The CDR3 DNA reads TGTGCCAGCAGTGAGGAGATGGACTCGTACAATGAGCAGTTCTTC.

Relative to its sample, this clone is medium-sized. The V gene is TRBV29-1, the J gene TRBJ2-7; tentative D call: TRBD2 (6 bases). CDR1 is SQVTM, CDR2 ANQGSEA, per germline. This CDR3 has 14 amino acids. Deletions cut 6 bases from V and 2 bases from J, with 17 bases between. CDR3 protein: CSVRRGGEPYEQYF. The CDR3 region has the DNA TGCAGCGTGCGTCGGGGCGGGGAGCCCTACGAGCAGTACTTC.

The chain combines TRBV27 with TRBJ2-2, with TRBD2 matching 8 bases. CDR3 length equals 15 residues. Germline V gene data show CDR1 as MNHEY and CDR2 as SMNVEV (reference sequence). V lost 6 bases, J lost 1 base, and 4 bases stayed unmatched. CDR3 in amino acids: CASRLAGLNTGELFF. Here the CDR3 DNA reads TGTGCCAGCAGGCTAGCGGGCCTGAACACCGGGGAGCTGTTTTTT.

The V and J genes are TRBV4-2 and TRBJ1-2; tentatively, D is TRBD1 (6 bases). Trimming took off 2 bases at V and 5 bases at J, with 6 bases between the two ends. CDR3 length: 12 residues. The germline V gene has CDR1 LGHNA and CDR2 YNFKEQ. CDR3 sequence (DNA): TGTGCCAGCAGCCAACAGGGGTATGGCTACACCTTC. Translation: CASSQQGYGYTF.

The genes are TRBV6-6 and TRBJ2-2; 10 positions agree with TRBD2. There are 16 residues in the CDR3. Unmatched junction bases numbered 5, after V lost 5 bases and J lost 2 bases. Germline V gene data show CDR1 as MNHNY and CDR2 as SVGAGI (reference sequence). CDR3 loop: CASSQLAGTNTGELFF. DNA for the CDR3: TGTGCCAGCAGTCAACTAGCGGGAACAAACACCGGGGAGCTGTTTTTT.

V and J are TRBV28 and TRBJ1-1, with TRBD1 matching 9 bases. Germline CDR1 and CDR2: MDHEN and SYDVKM. The CDR3 is made up of 18 amino acids. The junction had 14 bases not matched to a gene; V was cut back by 5 bases and J by 1 base. The CDR3 sequence is CASSISGTGTPWNTEAFF. CDR3 in DNA: TGTGCCAGCAGTATCTCCGGGACAGGGACTCCCTGGAACACTGAAGCTTTCTTT.

CDR3 region: CASSLISVRTNYGYTF. The CDR3 nucleotides are TGTGCCAGCAGCTTAATCTCGGTGCGGACTAACTATGGCTACACCTTC. The rearrangement joins TRBV7-9 to TRBJ1-2; no definite D call. The germline V and J ends were trimmed by 2 bases and 0 bases, with 13 bases remaining between them. The germline gives CDR1 SEHNR, CDR2 FQNEAQ (reference sequence). The CDR3 sequence is 16 residues long.

This clone was picked up a small number of times. The J gene is TRBJ2-1, the V gene TRBV7-6; D gene unclear. The CDR3 is made up of 13 amino acids. Germline lookup yields CDR1 SGHVS and CDR2 FNYEAQ. Trimming cost V 7 bases and J 7 bases, with 14 bases left between them. The CDR3 nucleotides are TGTGCCAGCACCCCTATAAGGGAAAATGAGCAGTTCTTC. Its translation: CASTPIRENEQFF.

This chain uses TRBV28 with TRBJ2-7; perhaps TRBD2 as D (6 bases). This CDR3 is built from 12 residues. Looked up from germline, CDR1 is MDHEN and CDR2 is SYDVKM. CDR3: CVVGGYFYEQYF. In nucleotides, the CDR3 is TGTGTCGTAGGAGGGTACTTCTACGAGCAGTACTTC. Based on the CDR3 plus reference TRBV28 and TRBJ2-7, the full variable domain is DVKVTQSSRYLVKRTGEKVFLECVQDMDHENMFWYRQDPGLGLRLIYFSYDVKMKEKGDIPEGYSVSREKKERFSLILESASTNQTSMYLCVVGGYFYEQYFGPGTRLTVT.

V is TRBV28 and J is TRBJ2-7, with D tentatively TRBD2 (7 bases). CDR3 size: 14 residues. Trimming stripped 6 bases from V and 7 bases from J, with 19 bases between. Germline V gene sequence: CDR1 MDHEN, CDR2 SYDVKM. CDR3: CASRPQRGGREQYF. The CDR3 DNA follows: TGTGCCAGCAGGCCCCAAAGGGGGGGTAGGGAGCAGTACTTC. Full variable domain (remainder filled in from reference TRBV28 and TRBJ2-7): DVKVTQSSRYLVKRTGEKVFLECVQDMDHENMFWYRQDPGLGLRLIYFSYDVKMKEKGDIPEGYSVSREKKERFSLILESASTNQTSMYLCASRPQRGGREQYFGPGTRLTVT.

The chain combines TRBV6-1 with TRBJ1-1, with D unresolved. The germline V gene has CDR1 MNHNS and CDR2 SASEGT. V was pared by 7 bases and J by 0 bases, with 12 bases between. This CDR3 comprises 14 residues. DNA for the CDR3: TGTGCCAGCAAGGTATCACAAATGAACACTGAAGCTTTCTTT. Protein sequence: CASKVSQMNTEAFF.

This chain joins TRBV18 and TRBJ2-1; 7 nucleotides agree with TRBD2. The length of the CDR3 is 18 residues. The ends lost 5 bases at V and 1 base at J; junction bases unmatched: 14. Germline lookup yields CDR1 KGHSH and CDR2 LQKENI. This CDR3 is CASSATSSISISYNEQFF. CDR3 coding DNA: TGTGCCAGCTCAGCGACTAGCTCTATTTCAATATCCTACAATGAGCAGTTCTTC.

The J gene is TRBJ2-1, the V gene TRBV4-2, with 9 bases that match TRBD2. This CDR3 is 17 amino acids long. With 0 bases clipped from V and 5 bases from J, the junction kept 8 bases outside the gene matches. Germline lookup yields CDR1 LGHNA and CDR2 YNFKEQ. CDR3 nucleotides: TGTGCCAGCAGCCAAGATGGAGGACTAGCGAGAAACAATGAGCAGTTCTTC. Its translation: CASSQDGGLARNNEQFF.

This clone is judged medium-sized. J is TRBJ1-3 and V is TRBV7-2; D is uncertain. Germline V CDR1 and CDR2: SGHTA, FQGNSA. V lost 5 bases and J lost 4, with 6 bases in between. CDR3 length equals 12 residues. CDR3 coding DNA: TGTGCCAGCAGCCCGGGGGGAAACACCATATATTTT. Its translation is CASSPGGNTIYF.

This clone was seen more than once but under ten times. V gene TRBV30 combines with J gene TRBJ2-1; 9 nucleotides align to TRBD2. V trimming: 1 base; J trimming: 5 bases; junction bases outside the gene matches: 6. CDR3 length equals 15 residues. Germline CDR1 GTSNPN, CDR2 SVGIG (reference sequence). The CDR3 here is CAWSALGLANNEQFF. The CDR3 DNA is TGTGCCTGGAGTGCCCTGGGACTAGCTAACAATGAGCAGTTCTTC.

This rearrangement joins TRBV7-2 to TRBJ2-2, with D perhaps assigned TRBD1 or TRBD2 (5 bases each). The CDR3 contains 17 residues. The germline CDR1 and CDR2 sequences are SGHTA and FQGNSA. The V end lost 2 bases, the J end lost 0 bases, and 13 bases lay between the germline ends. The CDR3 loop reads CASSLTGTASNTGELFF. In DNA, the CDR3 is TGTGCCAGCAGCTTAACCGGGACGGCGTCGAACACCGGGGAGCTGTTTTTT.

This rearrangement joins TRBV4-1 to TRBJ2-5; 7 nucleotides match TRBD2. Germline CDR1 reads MGHRA; CDR2 reads YSYEKL. V lost 0 bases and J lost 4; bases outside the gene matches: 5. The CDR3 length is 15 residues. The CDR3 loop reads CASSQDGTKGETQYF. CDR3 DNA sequence: TGCGCCAGCAGCCAAGATGGGACTAAGGGAGAGACCCAGTACTTC.

This sequence joins TRBV19 and TRBJ2-3, with 14 bases lining up with TRBD2. The J segment lost 2 bases and the V segment lost 5 bases, leaving 6 bases of the junction unmatched. The CDR3 totals 17 residues. Germline assignment: CDR1 LNHDA and CDR2 SQIVND (reference sequence). CDR3 sequence (DNA): TGTGCCAGTAGTCTCGGACTAGCGGGAGGACTCACAGATACGCAGTATTTT. It is translated as CASSLGLAGGLTDTQYF.

V and J are TRBV5-6 and TRBJ1-2; no reliable D call. Germline CDR1 SGHDT, CDR2 YYEEEE. The CDR3 contains 14 residues. Trimming stripped 0 bases from V and 8 bases from J, with 14 bases between. DNA for the CDR3: TGTGCCAGCAGCTTGGGGGATTGGGGTTACGGCTACACCTTC. It translates to CASSLGDWGYGYTF.

V and J are TRBV11-2 and TRBJ2-1, with 10 bases that match TRBD2. The CDR3 has 15 amino acids. V trimming: 0 bases; J trimming: 5 bases; junction bases outside the gene matches: 1. CDR1 and CDR2 from the germline V gene are SGHAT and FQNNGV. The CDR3, as DNA: TGTGCCAGCAGCTTAGAACTAGCGGGGAACAATGAGCAGTTCTTC. Protein sequence: CASSLELAGNNEQFF.